The 22 T cell receptor beta chains in this list originate from one sample, sequenced in a study of T-cell memory formation after mild COVID-19. TCRdb analysed the 5' RACE reads with MiXCR anew, one entry per CDR3 protein. This table holds hundreds of thousands of distinct CDR3 sequences, 15% to 20% found once. Sequencing used PBMCs or a T cell subset sorted from them (not recorded which). The receptors shown here come from an adult woman who had mild COVID-19 (a few samples of this study predate the infection). Cell type and time point are not known.

This clonotype occurred a few times. CDR3 nucleotides: TGTGCCAGCAGCCGTCAGGCGCCTGAGCAGTACTTC. Translating it yields CASSRQAPEQYF. The gene calls are TRBV5-6 and TRBJ2-7; D not certain. The CDR3 has 12 residues. Trimming stripped 4 bases from V and 7 bases from J, with 12 bases between. CDR1 SGHDT and CDR2 YYEEEE come from the germline V gene.

The chain recombines TRBV12-3 or TRBV12-4 with TRBJ2-6; perhaps TRBD2 as D (6 bases). V was pared by 5 bases and J by 0 bases, with 17 bases between. The CDR3 loop spans 18 amino acids. CDR3 DNA sequence: TGTGCCAGCAGTCCCCCCGGGGGAGGCCTCTCTGGGGCCAACGTCCTGACTTTC. It is translated as CASSPPGGGLSGANVLTF.

This clonotype was found a few times. This chain joins TRBV7-9 and TRBJ1-5; D is ambiguous. CDR3 length equals 14 residues. The V end lost 1 base, the J end lost 4 bases, and 8 bases lay between the germline ends. Germline CDR1 and CDR2: SEHNR and FQNEAQ (reference sequence). The CDR3 protein is CASSLVGRNQPQHF. DNA for the CDR3: TGTGCCAGCAGCTTAGTAGGCAGAAATCAGCCCCAGCATTTT.

This clonotype was observed a few times. The chain uses TRBV30 and TRBJ2-5, with 7 bases that match TRBD2. Trimming at V came to 1 base and at J to 5 bases, leaving 10 bases not matched to a gene. The CDR3 contains 15 residues. Germline V gene sequence: CDR1 GTSNPN, CDR2 SVGIG (reference sequence). In DNA form, the CDR3 reads TGTGCCTGGAGTGGGGAGGGTGCGATCTTGGAGACCCAGTACTTC. Its translation is CAWSGEGAILETQYF.

The chain links TRBV4-2 to TRBJ2-1, with TRBD2 matching over 10 bases. The CDR3 runs to 17 residues. V trimming: 3 bases; J trimming: 1 base; junction bases outside the gene matches: 6. From germline, CDR1 is LGHNA and CDR2 YNFKEQ. CDR3 loop: CASSHQAGGPSYNEQFF. CDR3 sequence (DNA): TGTGCCAGCAGCCACCAAGCGGGAGGGCCGTCCTACAATGAGCAGTTCTTC.

The chain couples TRBV4-1 to TRBJ1-2; TRBD1 is a possible D gene (6 bases). The V gene lost 3 bases and the J gene lost 7 bases, with 24 bases spanning the gap. CDR1 MGHRA and CDR2 YSYEKL come from the germline V gene. The CDR3 is 17 residues long. The CDR3 sequence is CASSHPTSGHRTAGYTF. The CDR3 nucleotides are TGCGCCAGCAGCCACCCGACATCGGGACACCGGACGGCTGGCTACACCTTC.

This clonotype has just a few counts. CDR3 sequence: CSARDARTGGAEQYF. CDR3 sequence (DNA): TGCAGTGCTAGAGATGCACGGACAGGGGGGGCGGAGCAGTACTTC. The chain couples TRBV20-1 to TRBJ2-7; 10 bases are a match to TRBD1. Germline CDR1 reads DFQATT; CDR2 reads SNEGSKA (reference sequence). The CDR3 has 15 amino acids. V trimming: 0 bases; J trimming: 7 bases; junction bases outside the gene matches: 9.

This clonotype was counted only a few times. The chain has TRBV2 and TRBJ2-7, with D tentatively TRBD1 (5 bases). The CDR3 loop spans 15 amino acids. The germline V gene has CDR1 SNHLY and CDR2 FYNNEI. V was clipped by 1 base and J by 3 bases, with 13 bases between them. The CDR3 nucleotides read TGTGCCAGCAGTGAAGGGTGGGCAGGGCTCTACGAGCAGTACTTC. Translating gives CASSEGWAGLYEQYF.

The table lists this clonotype with a few counts. V gene TRBV12-3 or TRBV12-4 combines with J gene TRBJ2-4; 9 bases agree with TRBD2. The CDR3 is 16 amino acids. V was pared by 6 bases and J by 1 base, with 7 bases of the junction left unmatched. CDR3 bases: TGTGCCAGCAGCCTCGCGGGAGGGATGGCCAAAAACATTCAGTACTTC. The encoded protein is CASSLAGGMAKNIQYF.

This clonotype has more than one count but fewer than ten. The genes are TRBV7-9 and TRBJ2-1; perhaps TRBD1 as D (6 bases). Between the trimmed V and J ends, which lost 4 bases and 2 bases, there was a span of 15 bases. The CDR3 consists of 16 residues. CDR1 is SEHNR, CDR2 FQNEAQ, per germline (reference sequence). Here the CDR3 reads CASSSLTRDTYNEQFF. The CDR3 nucleotides read TGTGCCAGCAGCTCCTTGACTCGGGACACCTACAATGAGCAGTTCTTC.

In its sample, this clonotype was seen a few times. The gene calls are TRBV6-1 and TRBJ2-6, with 11 bases aligning to TRBD1. CDR3 length: 16 amino acids. Germline values: CDR1 MNHNS, CDR2 SASEGT. J lost 4 bases, V lost 4 bases, and 3 bases had no gene match. In DNA, the CDR3 is TGTGCCAGCAGTGGGACAGGGGGCGACGGGGCCAACGTCCTGACTTTC. It yields the protein CASSGTGGDGANVLTF.

The V gene is TRBV12-3 or TRBV12-4, the J gene TRBJ2-5; 9 nucleotides line up with TRBD1. The CDR3 is 14 residues long. Trimming cost V 6 bases and J 5 bases; bases outside gene matches: 7. CDR3 DNA: TGTGCCAGCAGACCCGGGACAGGGCACGAGACCCAGTACTTC. Translated, it gives CASRPGTGHETQYF.

This clonotype was seen only a few times. In DNA, the CDR3 is TGTGCCAGCAGCCAAGGGACAGGGGTTGGAGATACGCAGTATTTT. As protein: CASSQGTGVGDTQYF. The chain couples TRBV3-1 to TRBJ2-3; 9 bases are shared with TRBD1. Per germline, CDR1 LGHDT and CDR2 YNNKEL (reference sequence). With 1 base clipped from V and 5 bases from J, the junction kept 4 bases outside the gene matches. This CDR3 has 15 amino acids.

On this clonotype itself: At one end, the junction sequence differs from germline, possibly due to a read error. The genes are TRBV2 and TRBJ2-7; 7 positions agree with TRBD1. The germline CDR1 and CDR2 sequences are SNHLY and FYNNEI. The CDR3 length is 14 residues. The CDR3 reads CASNTGTEPLRRDF. DNA of the CDR3: TGTGCCAGCAATACGGGGACAGAGCCCCTACGGCGAGACTTC.

This clonotype has just a few counts. The gene calls are TRBV19 and TRBJ1-2; D gene uncertain. This CDR3 comprises 13 residues. V was cut by 1 base and J by 4 bases, with 7 bases left in between. CDR1 and CDR2 from the germline V gene are LNHDA and SQIVND (reference sequence). The CDR3 loop is CASSIGAGYGYTF. The CDR3 DNA reads as TGTGCCAGTAGTATAGGTGCCGGCTATGGCTACACCTTC.

The chain joins TRBV5-1 to TRBJ2-5; 10 nucleotides align to TRBD2. Germline assignment: CDR1 SGHRS and CDR2 YFSETQ. The CDR3 runs 16 residues. V lost 1 base and J lost 5; bases outside the gene matches: 8. CDR3 nucleotides: TGCGCCAGCAGCTTGTATAGCGGGGGGCCCGTGGAGACCCAGTACTTC. Protein sequence: CASSLYSGGPVETQYF.

This clonotype showed up just a few times. This chain joins TRBV14 and TRBJ2-3; 9 nucleotides agree with TRBD1. Germline loops: CDR1 SGHDN, CDR2 FVKESK. V lost 2 bases, J lost 3 bases, and 6 bases stayed unmatched. The CDR3 covers 16 residues. The CDR3 loop reads CASSQLGGTGTDTQYF. As DNA, the CDR3 is TGTGCCAGCAGCCAACTAGGGGGGACAGGGACAGATACGCAGTATTTT.

This chain connects TRBV29-1 to TRBJ1-5; 7 positions match TRBD1. Looked up from germline, CDR1 is SQVTM and CDR2 is ANQGSEA. Germline trimming cut 4 bases from V and 2 bases from J; bases unmatched to any gene: 11. The CDR3 has 16 amino acids. CDR3 bases: TGCAGCGTTGTCATCGGGACAGCGGGAGGCAATCAGCCCCAGCATTTT. Translation: CSVVIGTAGGNQPQHF.

V gene TRBV12-3 or TRBV12-4 combines with J gene TRBJ2-7; D is uncertain. The V end lost 0 bases, the J end lost 5 bases, and 5 bases lay between the germline ends. There are 12 residues in the CDR3. For the CDR3, the DNA is TGTGCCAGCAGTTTAGCGAACAACGAGCAGTACTTC. This encodes CASSLANNEQYF.

The gene calls are TRBV27 and TRBJ2-5; either TRBD1 or TRBD2 may supply D (5 bases each). Looked up from germline, CDR1 is MNHEY and CDR2 is SMNVEV (reference sequence). The V and J ends lost 6 bases and 5 bases respectively, with 13 bases between them. This CDR3 has 13 amino acids. CDR3 bases: TGTGCCAGCAGCAATGGGGGACGGGAGACCCAGTACTTC. Protein: CASSNGGRETQYF.

The V call is TRBV3-1, the J call TRBJ2-7; tentative D call: TRBD1 (5 bases). Deletions cut 5 bases from V and 2 bases from J, with 22 bases between. Per germline, CDR1 LGHDT and CDR2 YNNKEL (reference sequence). The CDR3 consists of 17 residues. The CDR3 DNA sequence: TGTGCCAGCAGCTATGGTCTACCTCAGGGCGTCCCCTACGAGCAGTACTTC. It encodes CASSYGLPQGVPYEQYF.

The V gene is TRBV7-6, the J gene TRBJ1-1; the D gene is possibly TRBD1 (5 bases). The V gene lost 4 bases and the J gene lost 5 bases, with 17 bases spanning the gap. The germline V gene encodes CDR1 SGHVS and CDR2 FNYEAQ. This CDR3 contains 15 residues. The CDR3 here is CASSSSAGGGTEAFF. The CDR3 bases are TGTGCCAGCAGCTCCAGCGCTGGGGGTGGTACTGAAGCTTTCTTT.